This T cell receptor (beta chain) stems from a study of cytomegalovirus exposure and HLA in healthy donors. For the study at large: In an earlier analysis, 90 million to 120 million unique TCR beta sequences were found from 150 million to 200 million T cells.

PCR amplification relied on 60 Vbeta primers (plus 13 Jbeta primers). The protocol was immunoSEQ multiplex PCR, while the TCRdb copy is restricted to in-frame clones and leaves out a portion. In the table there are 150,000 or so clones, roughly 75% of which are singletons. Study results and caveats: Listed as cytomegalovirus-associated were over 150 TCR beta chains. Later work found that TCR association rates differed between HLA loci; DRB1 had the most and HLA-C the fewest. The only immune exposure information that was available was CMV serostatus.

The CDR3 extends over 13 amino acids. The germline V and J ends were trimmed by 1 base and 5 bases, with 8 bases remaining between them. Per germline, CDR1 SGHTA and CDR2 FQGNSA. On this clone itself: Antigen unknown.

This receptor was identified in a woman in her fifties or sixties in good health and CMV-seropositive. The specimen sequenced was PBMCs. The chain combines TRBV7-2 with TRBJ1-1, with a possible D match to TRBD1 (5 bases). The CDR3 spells CASSLVAGTEAFF. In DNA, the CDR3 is TGTGCCAGCAGCTTAGTGGCAGGGACTGAAGCTTTCTTT.